This entry lists 27 T cell receptor beta chains sequenced from one sample in a study of blood T cell repertoires in COVID-19 (dated by TCRdb to 2019 to 2021). Library preparation was by the immunoSEQ multiplex PCR assay. TCRdb mirrors the immuneACCESS table, restricted to in-frame sequences. Some clones are absent from its copies; in checked studies, under half trace to an unresolved V gene, and the reason for the others is unknown. The sample contains approximately 200,000 clones, roughly 94% of them found a single time. The top ten hold roughly 0.76% of the sample. The sequenced sample was peripheral blood. The receptors derive from a man between 25 and 39 years old with COVID-19, enrolled during active disease.

The chain has TRBV7-9 and TRBJ2-1, with a possible D match to TRBD2 (5 bases). Deletions cut 5 bases from V and 9 bases from J, with 8 bases between. In germline, CDR1 is SEHNR, CDR2 FQNEAQ (reference sequence). CDR3 length: 11 residues. The CDR3 loop is CASSPRGEQFF. The CDR3 bases are TGTGCCAGCAGCCCCCGGGGTGAGCAGTTCTTC.

The sample holds one count of this clone. The same CDR3 also results from other DNA sequences found in this sample. The rearrangement uses TRBV7-7 and TRBJ2-5; 7 positions agree with TRBD1. The CDR3 consists of 14 residues. CDR1 SSHAT and CDR2 FNYEAQ come from the germline V gene (reference sequence). Trimming removed 5 bases from V and 1 base from J; junction bases left unmatched: 4. The CDR3 nucleotides are TGTGCCAGCAGCCCTGGGACAGCCCAAGAGACCCAGTACTTC. Protein product: CASSPGTAQETQYF.

The rearrangement links TRBV11-3 to TRBJ2-3, with 10 bases aligning to TRBD1. J lost 0 bases, V lost 5 bases, and 8 bases had no gene match. This CDR3 has 17 residues. Germline assignment: CDR1 SGHNT and CDR2 YENEEA. The CDR3 region is CASSPGQGPSSTDTQYF. The DNA of the CDR3 is TGTGCCAGCAGCCCGGGACAGGGGCCCTCTAGCACAGATACGCAGTATTTT.

This chain links TRBV4-1 with TRBJ1-1; TRBD1 agrees at 7 bases. This CDR3 comprises 15 residues. CDR1 is MGHRA, CDR2 YSYEKL, per germline. The J segment lost 5 bases and the V segment lost 1 base, leaving 7 bases of the junction unmatched. The CDR3 region is CASSQVRTGITEAFF. CDR3 DNA: TGCGCCAGCAGCCAAGTAAGGACAGGCATTACTGAAGCTTTCTTT.

As DNA, the CDR3 is TGTGCCAGCAGCGCAGGGGTAGGGGGCTTCCACGAGCAGTACTTC. It translates to CASSAGVGGFHEQYF. The chain couples TRBV9 to TRBJ2-7; 7 bases agree with TRBD1. V was clipped by 3 bases and J by 5 bases; unmatched bases: 11. The germline gives CDR1 SGDLS, CDR2 YYNGEE. CDR3 size: 15 residues.

V usage is TRBV4-1 and J usage is TRBJ2-1; no definite D call. Germline V gives CDR1 MGHRA, CDR2 YSYEKL. V was clipped by 0 bases and J by 8 bases, with 8 bases between them. The CDR3 extends over 13 amino acids. For the CDR3, the DNA is TGCGCCAGCAGCCAAGATGCCGGAGATGAGCAGTTCTTC. This translates into CASSQDAGDEQFF.

This sequence joins TRBV5-1 and TRBJ2-5, with TRBD1 matching 9 bases. CDR1 is SGHRS and CDR2 is YFSETQ in the germline V gene. The CDR3 is made up of 15 amino acids. Germline trimming cut 4 bases from V and 1 base from J; bases unmatched to any gene: 5. Written as DNA, the CDR3 is TGCGCCAGCAGCCACACAGGGGGCAGCCAAGAGACCCAGTACTTC. Translation gives CASSHTGGSQETQYF.

The rearrangement links TRBV21-1 to TRBJ1-3; the table's D call, TRBD1, was not checked against the DNA. TRBV21-1 has pseudogene status. The CDR3 length is 17 residues. The CDR3 reads CASSKRTSDSSGNTIYF. CDR3 in DNA: TGTGCCAGCAGCAAACGTACCTCCGACAGTTCTGGAAACACCATATATTTT.

The chain has TRBV19 and TRBJ1-4, with D possibly being TRBD1 (6 bases). The CDR3 is 14 amino acids. Per the germline V gene, CDR1 is LNHDA and CDR2 is SQIVND (reference sequence). The germline V and J ends were trimmed by 7 bases and 7 bases, with 16 bases remaining between them. CDR3 nucleotides: TGTGCCAGTACGTGGGACATTCAGGGTGAAAAACTGTTTTTT. Translating gives CASTWDIQGEKLFF.

The count of this clone is one. In DNA, the CDR3 is TGTGCCAGCAGCTTGAGGCGATGGGGCCGGACCTACGAGCAGTACTTC. Translation: CASSLRRWGRTYEQYF. V usage is TRBV5-6 and J usage is TRBJ2-7, with D maybe TRBD1 (5 bases). Germline-derived CDR1 and CDR2 are SGHDT and YYEEEE. The length of the CDR3 is 16 residues. V was shortened by 1 base and J by 2 bases, with 16 bases between the two germline ends.

The genes are TRBV3-1 (or the pseudogene TRBV3-2) and TRBJ2-1, with a possible D match to TRBD1 (6 bases). Germline V gives CDR1 LGHDT, CDR2 YNNKEL (reference sequence). This CDR3 has 15 amino acids. Trimming stripped 0 bases from V and 4 bases from J, with 10 bases between. The CDR3 spells CASSQDAGAYNEQFF. CDR3 nucleotide sequence: TGTGCCAGCAGCCAAGACGCAGGGGCGTACAATGAGCAGTTCTTC.

This clone appeared a single time. The gene calls are TRBV5-6 and TRBJ1-2; 7 nucleotides agree with TRBD1. The V and J ends lost 6 bases and 5 bases, in that order; junction bases with no gene match: 10. Germline-derived CDR1 and CDR2 are SGHDT and YYEEEE. The CDR3 runs 14 residues. The CDR3 here is CASTTGTVQYGYTF. The CDR3 region has the DNA TGTGCCAGCACGACCGGGACAGTTCAATATGGCTACACCTTC.

The CDR3 bases are TGTGCCAGCAGTGAGATAGCGGTGAGCACAGATACGCAGTATTTT. Translated, it gives CASSEIAVSTDTQYF. The chain joins TRBV2 to TRBJ2-3, with TRBD2 as a possible D gene (6 bases). The CDR3 covers 15 residues. Germline CDR1 reads SNHLY; CDR2 reads FYNNEI. The V end was cut by 3 bases, the J end by 0 bases, with 10 bases between.

The CDR3 sequence is CASRGQSETQYF. As DNA, the CDR3 is TGTGCCAGCAGAGGACAGTCGGAGACCCAGTACTTC. The chain is built from TRBV27 and TRBJ2-5, with a weak D call TRBD1 (6 bases). The CDR3 consists of 12 residues. The germline CDR1 and CDR2 sequences are MNHEY and SMNVEV (reference sequence). The germline V and J ends were trimmed by 6 bases and 5 bases, with 10 bases remaining between them.

The V gene is TRBV19, the J gene TRBJ1-5, with 7 bases identical to TRBD1. Losses at the gene ends were 4 bases for V and 3 bases for J; bases not matched to a gene: 3. Germline CDR1 and CDR2: LNHDA and SQIVND (reference sequence). The CDR3 has 14 residues. The DNA for the CDR3 is TGTGCCAGTAGTAGGGGACAGTCCAATCAGCCCCAGCATTTT. As protein: CASSRGQSNQPQHF.

The rearrangement links TRBV4-1 to TRBJ2-1; possibly TRBD2 for D (6 bases). Trimming stripped 3 bases from V and 10 bases from J, with 22 bases between. Germline CDR1 MGHRA, CDR2 YSYEKL. The CDR3 contains 16 residues. The CDR3 loop is CASSQPGRREWSEQFF. In nucleotides, the CDR3 is TGCGCCAGCAGCCAGCCGGGGAGGAGGGAGTGGTCGGAGCAGTTCTTC.

This clone was seen only once. The chain combines TRBV19 with TRBJ2-6, with unresolved D. The CDR3 is 17 amino acids. CDR1 LNHDA and CDR2 SQIVND come from the germline V gene (reference sequence). V lost 3 bases and J lost 0, with 12 bases in between. CDR3 sequence (DNA): TGTGCCAGTAGTATGAGCGAGGTCGGCTCTGGGGCCAACGTCCTGACTTTC. Translated, it gives CASSMSEVGSGANVLTF.

The V call is TRBV4-1, the J call TRBJ2-7; D unresolved. Germline lookup yields CDR1 MGHRA and CDR2 YSYEKL. The V end lost 0 bases, the J end lost 0 bases, and 12 bases lay between the germline ends. The CDR3 runs 16 residues. Here the CDR3 reads CASSQEERISSYEQYF. CDR3 DNA: TGCGCCAGCAGCCAAGAGGAGAGGATTAGCTCCTACGAGCAGTACTTC.

This chain connects TRBV10-3 to TRBJ1-2, with 8 bases aligning to TRBD1. V lost 7 bases to trimming and J lost 6 bases; unmatched junction nucleotides: 10. CDR1 and CDR2 (germline): ENHRY, SYGVKD. The CDR3 is made up of 14 amino acids. CDR3 region: CAITRQGNGDGYTF. In nucleotides, the CDR3 is TGTGCCATCACCCGACAGGGGAATGGGGATGGCTACACCTTC.

The gene calls are TRBV5-1 and TRBJ2-2; tentatively, D is TRBD2 (6 bases). Between the trimmed V and J ends, which lost 0 bases and 4 bases, there was a span of 13 bases. CDR1 is SGHRS and CDR2 is YFSETQ in the germline V gene. The CDR3 totals 16 residues. CDR3 residues: CASSLAGRQTTGELFF. The CDR3, as DNA: TGCGCCAGCAGCTTGGCCGGGAGACAGACCACCGGGGAGCTGTTTTTT.

This chain uses TRBV5-6 with TRBJ1-1, with D hard to call. Germline V gives CDR1 SGHDT, CDR2 YYEEEE. The CDR3 extends over 14 amino acids. The V and J ends lost 0 bases and 0 bases respectively, with 6 bases between them. This CDR3 reads CASSLGPMNTEAFF. The CDR3 DNA reads as TGTGCCAGCAGCTTGGGGCCGATGAACACTGAAGCTTTCTTT.

The chain couples TRBV11-2 to TRBJ1-1; 8 bases align to TRBD1. The germline CDR1 and CDR2 sequences are SGHAT and FQNNGV. This CDR3 spans 15 amino acids. After removal of 5 bases from V and 1 base from J, the junction contained 6 bases not matched to a gene. The CDR3 sequence: CASSTNRGWNTEAFF. The CDR3 bases are TGTGCCAGCAGCACAAACAGGGGGTGGAACACTGAAGCTTTCTTT.

The V and J genes are TRBV15 and TRBJ2-7, with 11 positions matching TRBD2. V shed 0 bases and J 0 bases; nucleotides not matched to a gene: 16. CDR1 LNHNV and CDR2 YYDKDF come from the germline V gene (reference sequence). The CDR3 totals 21 residues. The CDR3 region is CATSRDPASGGLISSSYEQYF. DNA for the CDR3: TGTGCCACCAGCAGAGATCCGGCTAGCGGGGGGCTTATATCTAGCTCCTACGAGCAGTACTTC.

This CDR3 reads CASSYGAGGNEQFF. CDR3 DNA sequence: TGTGCCAGCAGTTACGGAGCGGGGGGCAATGAGCAGTTCTTC. V is TRBV6-5 and J is TRBJ2-1, with 9 bases lining up with TRBD2. CDR3 length: 14 amino acids. CDR1 is MNHEY and CDR2 is SVGAGI in the germline V gene. J lost 6 bases, V lost 2 bases, and 2 bases had no gene match.

The chain links TRBV9 to TRBJ2-7, with 7 nucleotides matching TRBD2. The trim removed 0 bases at V and 6 bases at J, leaving 3 bases unmatched. This CDR3 has 13 residues. Per germline, CDR1 SGDLS and CDR2 YYNGEE. The CDR3: CASSVAGGPEQYF. As DNA, the CDR3 is TGTGCCAGCAGCGTAGCGGGGGGTCCCGAGCAGTACTTC. Complete variable domain (other parts from reference TRBV9 and TRBJ2-7): DSGVTQTPKHLITATGQRVTLRCSPRSGDLSVYWYQQSLDQGLQFLIQYYNGEERAKGNILERFSAQQFPDLHSELNLSSLELGDSALYFCASSVAGGPEQYFGPGTRLTVT.

This chain joins TRBV5-1 and TRBJ1-1, with TRBD1 identical over 7 bases. J was trimmed by 5 bases and V by 2 bases; bases with no gene match: 9. The CDR3 contains 15 residues. Germline V gene data show CDR1 as SGHRS and CDR2 as YFSETQ. CDR3 DNA: TGCGCCAGCAGCTTCTCAAGGACAGGTAGGACTGAAGCTTTCTTT. It specifies CASSFSRTGRTEAFF.

The genes are TRBV11-2 and TRBJ2-5; the D gene is possibly TRBD1 (5 bases). With 3 bases removed from V and 7 bases from J, the gap between germline ends came to 15 bases. Germline CDR1 and CDR2: SGHAT and FQNNGV. The CDR3 runs 14 residues. The CDR3 loop is CASSLQGPHMTQYF. CDR3 sequence (DNA): TGTGCCAGCAGCTTGCAGGGCCCCCACATGACCCAGTACTTC.